This T cell receptor beta chain was sequenced in a study of shared clonotypes between healthy human individuals (dated by TCRdb to the early 2020s). Background for the entire study: The cohort comprised two women and a few men aged 18 to 49 years. For each donor, CD4 naive and CD4 memory were each given three plates, CD8 naive was given two plates, and CD8 memory was given one plate. Blood TCR repertoires of a handful of healthy adults were deeply sequenced to estimate repertoire size and the extent of clonotype sharing between individuals. To increase sequencing depth and limit assay-specific biases, TCR repertoire library preparation and sequencing were carried out by different laboratories using diverse techniques. Per donor, leukapheresis produced somewhere between about 0.94 and 9 billion PBMCs. General findings and caveats noted by the study authors: Naive subsets generally had larger estimated clonotype richness than memory subsets. Approximately 5% of naive CD4, around 3.5% of naive CD8, 2.3% of memory CD4, and 0.35% to 0.5% of memory CD8 clonotypes were shared across several donors. Sampling was limited to blood, and TCR repertoires in tissue likely differ from TCR repertoires in blood. Rarefaction of sorted-subset datasets indicated incomplete sequencing despite the large sequencing depth. Clonotypes shared by all four sorted-subset donors showed higher generation probabilities than non-shared clonotypes. The genetic and exposure-history diversity represented was limited by the small number of donors. Based on pairwise subsampling, the degree of clonotype sharing among donors was expected to be affected by sequencing depth.

Donors were healthy HIV-negative adults with no recently reported acute infections or vaccinations. Only Caucasian adults living in Nashville, Tennessee, USA were represented among the donors. CD4+ T cells were enriched through magnetic negative selection, after which naive cells were positively selected on CD45RA and the remaining negative fraction served as the memory subset. Blood was collected by leukapheresis, and PBMCs were isolated by Ficoll-Histopaque density gradient centrifugation and then cryopreserved in liquid nitrogen vapor phase. Analytical flow cytometry was used to check the purity and quantity of each magnetically sorted T cell population. Genomic DNA was isolated from each sorted fraction and quantified by UV absorbance on a Nanodrop 2000c. This clone was counted a single time. It lacks a known antigen. Base quality data are lacking; no much larger clone is found one base away.

The CDR3, from cysteine to phenylalanine, totals 14 residues. This entry keeps only the CDR3 DNA: 42 bases, framed from base 1. The germline V gene gives CDR1 as MNHEY and CDR2 as SVGAGI. Compared with germline, V lacks 8 bases and J lacks 6 bases; bases without a gene match: 8. Using the deep immunoSEQ assay, TCR CDR3 regions were amplified from genomic DNA by multiplex PCR. For each cell subset, the extracted genomic DNA was distributed evenly across all wells of several immunoSEQ 96-well plates, and each plate served as one replicate. For sorted subsets, approximately 0.2 ug of genomic DNA, equivalent to roughly 33,000 T cell genomes, went into each replicate PCR. Purified libraries were measured with a Qubit 3.0 fluorometer, size-checked on a Bioanalyzer 2100, and measured again with the KAPA Library Quantification kit. Every immunoSEQ 96-well plate was sequenced on a dedicated single-read 150-cycle Illumina NextSeq 550 flow cell. The study's processing was this. Because the immunoSEQ output included only junctional sequences and no quality scores, the filtering could not be the same as the filtering used for full-length reads. To assign V/J genes and CDR3, sequences were annotated using PyIR, a Python wrapper for IgBLAST v1.9, with IMGT germline references. Reads were removed for weak V/J assignments (E-value above 1e-6), missing CDR3, stop codons, out-of-frame junctions, or ambiguous translated residues. V3J clonotypes were defined as sequences sharing the same inferred V gene, J gene, and CDR3 amino acid sequence. The percentage overlap between two repertoires was calculated by dividing the number of shared unique clonotypes by the size of the smaller repertoire. Three approaches were used to assess repertoire richness: RTK rarefaction, the Chao1 estimator, and Recon v2.1 estimates of unobserved clonotypes. OLGA was used to compute generation probabilities for all TCRbeta clonotypes that the gDNA method yielded from a few donors. Held by TCRdb, this immuneACCESS table contains in-frame sequences only and omits some clones. Under half of the omission traces to an unresolved V gene where checked; the cause of the rest is unknown. From that table come the V and J calls and clone size; the DNA was used to work out D and trimming. The sample table holds some 2,000,000 clones, of which roughly 95% were seen once. The ten top clones hold approximately 0.13% of the sample.

This receptor was identified in a man aged 18 to 29 in good health. The chain uses TRBV6-5 and TRBJ2-1, with 9 bases matching TRBD2. The sequencing sample was made of naive CD4+ T cells sorted from blood. The cell subset or site label of this sample denotes: CD45RA+ positively selected. The nucleotide sequence reads as follows: TGTGCCAGCTCCCCGGGACTAGCAGTCAATGAGCAGTTCTTC. Its translation reads: CASSPGLAVNEQFF.